This T cell receptor (beta chain) emerged from a study of blood T cell repertoires in COVID-19. Across the whole study: Donors in the United States, Italy and Spain gave samples during acute or convalescent COVID-19. The analysed material was cDNA or gDNA that came from T cells, B-cell-depleted T cells, or PBMCs.

The germline V gene has CDR1 SGHNT and CDR2 YENEEA. This CDR3 comprises 13 residues. V lost 1 base, J lost 7 bases, and 10 bases lay in between. The data were produced by immunoSEQ multiplex PCR, yet TCRdb's version contains in-frame clones alone and is incomplete. The data hold 140,000 to 150,000 clones, with about 90% observed a single time. Material: peripheral blood. This receptor was obtained from a woman aged 45 to 65 with acute or convalescent COVID-19. The chain has TRBV11-3 and TRBJ1-1; TRBD1 is a possible D gene (6 bases). This CDR3 reads CASSLAGASEAFF. DNA for the CDR3: TGTGCCAGCAGCTTAGCAGGGGCGAGTGAAGCTTTCTTT.